The T cell receptor beta chain under discussion was sequenced for a study of T cell responses to AZD1222 COVID-19 vaccine (dated by TCRdb to about 2021). With respect to the entire study: AZD1222 recipients given second doses at about 4 weeks or at about 12 weeks were pooled, since spike-specific TCR depth and breadth were not found to differ between the two schedules. TCR sequencing was performed for 233 trial participants, of whom around 200 were given two doses of AZD1222 and some 26 were given two doses of MenACWY control vaccine. Enrollment into the trials was organized by age into subgroups of 18-55, 56-69 and 70-plus years, and those subgroups contained roughly 140, 27 and 60 TCR-sequenced participants, respectively.

Study-level results and caveats: Only five to seven AZD1222 recipients were SARS-CoV-2 seropositive at baseline, limiting conclusions about previously exposed vaccinees. Reportedly, almost half of the unique spike-specific TCRs recognized epitopes lying outside the regions that are mutated in the B.1.351 and B.1.1.7 variants. After two AZD1222 doses, spike-specific TCR breadth and depth were significantly higher than at day 0 and than in MenACWY recipients. Vaccine-associated CD4 TCRs spanned the whole spike protein, with dominant responses in regions 160-218 and 743-854. Most participants were white British and females outnumbered males, and the authors suggested that clonal diversity may have been underestimated. In the small 56-69-year group, the increase in depth fell short of significance, most likely because of low power. Because no samples from the day 14 peak response were available, repertoires could be characterized only after the peak T cell response.

The CDR3 regions of human TCRbeta chains were analyzed by immunosequencing. Turning to the authors' computational methods: TCRs in the repertoires were compared against a reference library of SARS-CoV-2-specific TCRs that had been generated with the MIRA antigen-specificity platform. Breadth meant the fraction of unique TCRs that were SARS-CoV-2-associated, whereas depth meant the fraction of total T cells that were SARS-CoV-2-associated. Using the MIRA data, every spike-specific TCR was mapped to the spike region that the TCR reacted to and assigned to either a CD4 or a CD8 class. Log10-transformed breadth and depth values were compared by one-way ANOVA with Sidak's multiple comparisons tests. Sourced from immuneACCESS, this table was stored by TCRdb with only in-frame sequences that have V and J called. A share of the clones is absent; for the studies checked, an unresolved V gene accounts for under half, and the remainder has no known explanation. V and J calls and clone size are as listed in that table; D and trimming were resolved from the DNA. This sample gives approximately 160,000 clones in total; around 88% of them show up just once. The ten largest account for approximately 2.1% of the sample.

Reading the label with the study, this specimen's time point is: baseline before first vaccination. Vaccinee samples were obtained from the UK trials COV001 and COV002, which included a single-blind randomized controlled phase 2/3 trial of AZD1222 (ChAdOx1 nCoV-19) in healthy adults. For TCRbeta chain sequencing, PBMC samples were collected from trial participants at day 0 and at day 28 after the second dose. The CDR3, from cysteine to phenylalanine, totals 12 residues. The read is trimmed to its CDR3 DNA, 36 bases read in frame from base 1. V is clipped by 1 base and J by 7 bases, and the sequence between their germline boundaries is 8 bases long. The CDR1 and CDR2 encoded by the germline V gene are LGHNT and FRNRAP. With respect to this clone: Its binding antigen is unknown. Base-call qualities are not available, and no considerably larger clone is one nucleotide away.

The source of this sequence is an adult in good health. Sequencing used peripheral blood, obtained on day 0 of AZD1222 vaccination. This chain is built from TRBV12-5 and TRBJ2-7, with the D gene too uncertain to name. The CDR3 is CASGLGPGEQYF. The nucleotide sequence reads as follows: TGTGCTAGTGGTTTGGGGCCGGGTGAGCAGTACTTC.